A selection of T cell receptor beta chains follows, all from one sample in a study of shared clonotypes between healthy human individuals. The protocol was immunoSEQ multiplex PCR, while the TCRdb copy is restricted to in-frame clones and leaves out a portion. The repertoire has 450,000 to 700,000 clones, around 95% of them found once; the top ten carry about 0.11%. The specimen was naive CD8+ T cells sorted from blood. These receptor sequences come from a woman aged 25 to 39 in good health. The CDR3 runs from the conserved cysteine through the conserved F or W. The D gene is left open where the match is weak. For some rows the clone size is stated as once, few or many, or as a class when expanded; others skip it.

V gene	J gene	D gene	clone size	CDR3 protein	CDR3 DNA
TRBV15	TRBJ2-7	TRBD1	.	CATSSVPGQAPFLQYF	TGTGCCACCAGCAGTGTCCCGGGACAGGCCCCCTTTTTGCAGTACTTC
TRBV27	TRBJ2-3	TRBD1	once	CASTQTGDGADTQYF	TGTGCCAGCACCCAGACAGGGGATGGTGCGGATACGCAGTATTTT
TRBV27	TRBJ2-7	.	.	CASSLLFRPTYEQYF	TGTGCCAGCAGTTTATTGTTCCGGCCCACCTACGAGCAGTACTTC
TRBV5-4	TRBJ2-5	TRBD1	.	CASSSGTGAETQYF	TGTGCCAGCAGCTCCGGGACAGGGGCAGAGACCCAGTACTTC
TRBV5-1	TRBJ2-7	TRBD1	.	CASSLYQGAYEQYF	TGCGCCAGCAGCTTGTACCAGGGGGCATACGAGCAGTACTTC
TRBV29-1	TRBJ2-1	TRBD1	.	CSVGDRASYNEQFF	TGCAGCGTGGGGGACAGGGCCTCCTACAATGAGCAGTTCTTC
TRBV9	TRBJ2-7	TRBD1	.	CASSGGTGGSYEQYF	TGTGCCAGCAGCGGCGGGACAGGGGGCTCCTACGAGCAGTACTTC
TRBV7-8	TRBJ2-7	.	.	CASSGGAGSIYEQYF	TGTGCCAGCAGCGGAGGAGCAGGGAGCATCTACGAGCAGTACTTC
TRBV11-3	TRBJ1-2	.	.	CASSFPSQGTYGYTF	TGTGCCAGCAGCTTCCCCTCACAGGGTACCTATGGCTACACCTTC
TRBV7-9	TRBJ2-7	.	.	CASSPTGTYEQYF	TGTGCCAGCAGCCCCACAGGGACCTACGAGCAGTACTTC
TRBV7-9	TRBJ2-6	.	.	CASSSATVPGANVLTF	TGTGCCAGCAGCTCAGCGACAGTCCCTGGGGCCAACGTCCTGACTTTC
TRBV5-1	TRBJ1-5	.	.	CASSIGGYGQPQHF	TGCGCCAGCAGCATCGGGGGGTACGGGCAGCCCCAGCATTTT
TRBV2	TRBJ2-3	.	.	CASIGWGGTDTQYF	TGTGCCAGCATCGGTTGGGGGGGCACAGATACGCAGTATTTT
TRBV11-2	TRBJ2-7	TRBD1	.	CASSFGTGTGEQYF	TGTGCCAGCAGCTTTGGGACAGGGACCGGAGAGCAGTACTTC
TRBV5-4	TRBJ2-5	.	once	CASRAENQETQYF	TGTGCCAGCAGGGCGGAGAACCAAGAGACCCAGTACTTC
TRBV2	TRBJ2-1	TRBD1	.	CASGGGFNEQFF	TGTGCCTCAGGGGGTGGGTTTAATGAGCAGTTCTTC
TRBV10-3	TRBJ2-7	TRBD2	.	CAISESVSGAYEQYF	TGTGCCATCAGTGAGTCTGTTAGCGGGGCCTACGAGCAGTACTTC
TRBV27	TRBJ2-3	.	.	CASSLSVADTQYF	TGTGCCAGCAGTTTATCGGTCGCAGATACGCAGTATTTT
TRBV5-5	TRBJ1-1	TRBD1	.	CASSLRQGEAFF	TGTGCCAGCAGCTTACGACAGGGTGAAGCTTTCTTT
TRBV11-2	TRBJ2-1	.	few	CASSLAHNEQFF	TGTGCCAGCAGCTTAGCCCACAATGAGCAGTTCTTC
TRBV29-1	TRBJ2-7	.	.	CSVETTTSYEQYF	TGCAGCGTTGAAACTACCACCTCCTACGAGCAGTACTTC
TRBV30	TRBJ2-4	TRBD2	.	CAWLGREAPIQYF	TGTGCCTGGTTAGGGCGGGAGGCACCCATTCAGTACTTC
TRBV5-5	TRBJ2-6	TRBD2	.	CASSPTSRGANVLTF	TGTGCCAGCAGCCCGACTAGCAGAGGGGCCAACGTCCTGACTTTC
TRBV19	TRBJ2-3	.	.	CASSIVGSSTDTQYF	TGTGCCAGTAGTATAGTAGGCAGTAGCACAGATACGCAGTATTTT
TRBV7-8	TRBJ2-7	.	.	CASSLEGFYEQYF	TGTGCCAGCAGCTTAGAGGGCTTCTACGAGCAGTACTTC
TRBV28	TRBJ2-1	.	.	CASSALAGNEQFF	TGTGCCAGCAGTGCACTAGCCGGGAATGAGCAGTTCTTC
TRBV28	TRBJ2-7	.	.	CASSLYPPGGEQYF	TGTGCCAGCAGTTTATATCCCCCTGGGGGCGAGCAGTACTTC
TRBV15	TRBJ2-7	.	once	CATSRDPGAEDYEQYF	TGTGCCACCAGCAGAGATCCGGGGGCAGAAGACTACGAGCAGTACTTC
TRBV7-3	TRBJ2-7	.	.	CASSLAPGSYEQYF	TGTGCCAGCAGCTTAGCTCCCGGATCCTACGAGCAGTACTTC
TRBV2	TRBJ2-2	TRBD2	.	CASSEGFGLGDGELFF	TGTGCCAGCAGTGAAGGGTTCGGACTAGGTGACGGGGAGCTGTTTTTT
TRBV19	TRBJ1-3	.	.	CASTSFAGNTIYF	TGTGCCAGTACTTCGTTCGCTGGAAACACCATATATTTT
TRBV5-4	TRBJ2-7	TRBD2	.	CASSRGLAGEEEQYF	TGTGCCAGCAGCCGAGGACTAGCGGGAGAGGAAGAGCAGTACTTC
TRBV19	TRBJ2-2	.	.	CASSMENFNTGELFF	TGTGCCAGTAGTATGGAGAACTTCAACACCGGGGAGCTGTTTTTT
TRBV7-9	TRBJ2-5	.	.	CASSLARDREVAGTQYF	TGTGCCAGCAGCTTAGCGCGAGACAGGGAGGTGGCAGGGACCCAGTACTTC
TRBV4-1	TRBJ2-1	.	.	CASSQVNGKGKFF	TGCGCCAGCAGCCAAGTTAACGGGAAGGGAAAGTTCTTC
TRBV29-1	TRBJ2-1	.	.	CSVEDWRSNNEQFF	TGCAGCGTTGAAGATTGGCGGAGCAACAATGAGCAGTTCTTC
TRBV7-9	TRBJ2-7	.	.	CASTLWQGELNEQYF	TGTGCCAGCACTCTATGGCAGGGCGAATTAAACGAGCAGTACTTC
TRBV29-1	TRBJ2-1	.	.	CSVEVLALSYNEQFF	TGCAGCGTTGAAGTACTAGCACTCTCCTACAATGAGCAGTTCTTC
TRBV28	TRBJ1-5	TRBD1	.	CASRTTGRNQPQHF	TGTGCCAGTCGTACGACAGGGAGGAATCAGCCCCAGCATTTT
TRBV19	TRBJ2-7	TRBD2	.	CASSIEPGLAGEASYEQYF	TGTGCCAGTAGTATTGAACCGGGACTAGCGGGGGAAGCTTCCTACGAGCAGTACTTC
TRBV13	TRBJ2-7	TRBD2	.	CASSLGTSGTGEQYF	TGTGCCAGCAGCTTGGGGACTAGCGGGACTGGCGAGCAGTACTTC
TRBV5-4	TRBJ2-3	.	.	CASGVRPDTQYF	TGTGCCAGCGGAGTCAGACCAGATACGCAGTATTTT
TRBV28	TRBJ2-7	.	.	CASSLNGVSFHEQYF	TGTGCCAGCAGTTTAAATGGGGTATCATTCCACGAGCAGTACTTC
TRBV12-1	TRBJ1-3	.	once	CASSFGPAISGNTIYF	TGTGCCAGCAGCTTTGGACCCGCTATCTCTGGAAACACCATATATTTT
TRBV21-1	TRBJ2-5	.	.	CASSTQGVRETQYF	TGTGCCAGCAGCACACAGGGTGTAAGGGAGACCCAGTACTTC
TRBV2	TRBJ1-2	TRBD1	.	CASSEVDRGPGDYGYTF	TGTGCCAGCAGTGAGGTCGACAGGGGGCCCGGAGACTATGGCTACACCTTC
TRBV5-6	TRBJ2-1	.	.	CASSQQDNEQFF	TGTGCCAGCAGTCAACAGGACAATGAGCAGTTCTTC
TRBV14	TRBJ2-7	.	.	CASSHLNGEQYF	TGTGCCAGCAGCCACCTCAACGGGGAGCAGTACTTC
TRBV9	TRBJ2-1	.	.	CASSVGLGVSHNEQFF	TGTGCCAGCAGCGTAGGATTGGGCGTAAGCCACAATGAGCAGTTCTTC
TRBV7-3	TRBJ2-2	.	.	CASSQVNTGELFF	TGTGCCAGCAGCCAGGTGAACACCGGGGAGCTGTTTTTT
TRBV11-1	TRBJ2-3	.	.	CASSLAGSSTDTQYF	TGTGCCAGCAGCTTAGCGGGCAGTAGCACAGATACGCAGTATTTT
TRBV27	TRBJ1-5	.	.	CAAGQGNQPQHF	TGTGCTGCTGGGCAGGGCAATCAGCCCCAGCATTTT
TRBV7-2	TRBJ2-3	TRBD2	.	CASSLYTGGPDTQYF	TGTGCCAGCAGCTTATATACGGGAGGGCCAGATACGCAGTATTTT
TRBV28	TRBJ2-7	TRBD2	.	CASSRTGSGRFYEQYF	TGTGCCAGCAGTCGAACGGGTAGCGGGAGATTCTACGAGCAGTACTTC
TRBV5-6	TRBJ2-7	TRBD2	.	CASSLFLAGGYEQYF	TGTGCCAGCAGCTTGTTTCTAGCGGGAGGTTACGAGCAGTACTTC
TRBV7-9	TRBJ2-2	.	.	CASSSGLPGELFF	TGTGCCAGCAGCTCAGGCTTGCCCGGGGAGCTGTTTTTT
TRBV10-2	TRBJ2-1	.	once	CASSGAPVDNEQFF	TGCGCCAGCAGTGGGGCCCCCGTGGACAATGAGCAGTTCTTC
TRBV4-1	TRBJ2-2	.	.	CASGLLNTGELFF	TGCGCCAGCGGACTTCTGAACACCGGGGAGCTGTTTTTT
TRBV28	TRBJ1-5	TRBD1	.	CASSLGQIRSNQPQHF	TGTGCCAGCAGTTTGGGACAGATACGGAGCAATCAGCCCCAGCATTTT